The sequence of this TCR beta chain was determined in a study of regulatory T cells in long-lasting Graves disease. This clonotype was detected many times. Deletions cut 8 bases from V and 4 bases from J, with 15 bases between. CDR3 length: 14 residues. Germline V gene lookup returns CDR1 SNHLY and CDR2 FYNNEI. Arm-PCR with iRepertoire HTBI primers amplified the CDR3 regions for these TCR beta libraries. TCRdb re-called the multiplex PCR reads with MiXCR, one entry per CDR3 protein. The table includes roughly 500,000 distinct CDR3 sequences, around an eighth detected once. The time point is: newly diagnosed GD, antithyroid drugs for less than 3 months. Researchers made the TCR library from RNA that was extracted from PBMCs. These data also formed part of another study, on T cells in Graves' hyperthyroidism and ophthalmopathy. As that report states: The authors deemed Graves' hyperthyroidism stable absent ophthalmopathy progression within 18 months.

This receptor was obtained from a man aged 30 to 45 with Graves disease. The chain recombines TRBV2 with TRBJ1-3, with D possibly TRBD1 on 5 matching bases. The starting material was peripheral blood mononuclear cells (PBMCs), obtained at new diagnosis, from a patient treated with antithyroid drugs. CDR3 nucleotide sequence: TGTGCCAGCGTCGGGCAGGGTGGAGGAAACACCATATATTTT. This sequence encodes CASVGQGGGNTIYF.